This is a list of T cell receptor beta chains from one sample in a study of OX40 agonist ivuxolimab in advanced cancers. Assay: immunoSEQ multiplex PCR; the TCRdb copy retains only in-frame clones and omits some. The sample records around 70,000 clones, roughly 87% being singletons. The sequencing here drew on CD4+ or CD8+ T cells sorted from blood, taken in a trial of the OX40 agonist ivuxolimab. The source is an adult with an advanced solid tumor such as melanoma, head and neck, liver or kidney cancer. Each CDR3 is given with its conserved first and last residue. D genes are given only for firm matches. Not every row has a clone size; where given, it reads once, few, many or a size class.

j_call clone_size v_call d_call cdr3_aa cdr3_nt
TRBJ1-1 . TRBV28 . CASSLPRTSNTEAFF TGTGCCAGCAGTTTGCCCCGGACATCGAACACTGAAGCTTTCTTT
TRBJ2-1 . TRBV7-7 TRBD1 CASSLGQGHYNEQFF TGTGCCAGCAGCCTGGGACAGGGGCACTACAATGAGCAGTTCTTC
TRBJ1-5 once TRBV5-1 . CASSLAGSNQPQHF TGCGCCAGCAGCTTGGCGGGTAGCAATCAGCCCCAGCATTTT
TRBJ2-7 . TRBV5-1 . CASSLSVSGGFSYEQYF TGCGCCAGCAGCTTGAGCGTCAGTGGCGGTTTCTCCTACGAGCAGTACTTC
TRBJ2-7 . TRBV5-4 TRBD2 CASSSIAGRRDEQYF TGTGCCAGCAGCTCAATAGCGGGGCGCCGGGACGAGCAGTACTTC
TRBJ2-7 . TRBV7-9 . CASSLRAVFDEQYF TGTGCCAGCAGCCTCCGAGCGGTCTTCGACGAGCAGTACTTC
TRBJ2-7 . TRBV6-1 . CASTLGPAYEQYF TGTGCCAGCACCCTGGGGCCCGCCTACGAGCAGTACTTC
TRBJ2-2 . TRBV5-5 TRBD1 CASSSRFVTGGTGELFF TGTGCCAGCAGCTCCCGTTTTGTAACAGGGGGAACCGGGGAGCTGTTTTTT
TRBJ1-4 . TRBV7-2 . CASSLDRGNNEKLFF TGTGCCAGCAGCTTAGATAGGGGGAATAATGAAAAACTGTTTTTT
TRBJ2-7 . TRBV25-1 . CASSGSGEQYF TGTGCCAGCAGTGGGTCTGGTGAGCAGTACTTC
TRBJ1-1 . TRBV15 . CATSRDRNTEAFF TGTGCCACCAGCAGAGATAGGAACACTGAAGCTTTCTTT
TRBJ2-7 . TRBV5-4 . CASSLAGSFPYEQYF TGTGCCAGCAGCTTGGCGGGATCCTTCCCCTACGAGCAGTACTTC
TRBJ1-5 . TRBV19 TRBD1 CASSSQGAETSNQPQHF TGTGCCAGTAGCTCACAGGGGGCGGAAACTAGCAATCAGCCCCAGCATTTT
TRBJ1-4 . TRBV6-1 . CASSEVQGWEKLFF TGTGCCAGCAGTGAGGTACAGGGATGGGAAAAACTGTTTTTT
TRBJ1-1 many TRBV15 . CATSRDLGRVTPEAFF TGTGCCACCAGCAGAGATTTGGGCAGGGTTACCCCTGAAGCTTTCTTT
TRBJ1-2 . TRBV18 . CASSTRTGNDYGYTF TGTGCCAGCTCCACGCGGACGGGTAACGACTATGGCTACACCTTC
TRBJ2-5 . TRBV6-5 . CASRPLGEKTQYF TGTGCCAGCAGACCCTTAGGAGAAAAGACCCAGTACTTC
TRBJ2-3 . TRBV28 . CASSFSDTQYF TGTGCCAGCAGTTTTAGTGATACGCAGTATTTT
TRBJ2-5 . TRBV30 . CAWSQRKETQYF TGTGCCTGGAGCCAACGCAAAGAGACCCAGTACTTC
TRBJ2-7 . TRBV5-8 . CASSLGYEQYF TGTGCCAGCAGCTTGGGCTATGAGCAGTACTTC
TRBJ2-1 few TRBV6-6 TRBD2 CASRGLAGSNNEQFF TGTGCCAGCAGGGGACTAGCGGGATCCAACAATGAGCAGTTCTTC
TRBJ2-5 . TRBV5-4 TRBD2 CASSPGLAGGAKETQYF TGTGCCAGCAGCCCGGGACTAGCGGGAGGAGCGAAAGAGACCCAGTACTTC
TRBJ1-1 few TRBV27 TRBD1 CASSLSYRGGSTEAFF TGTGCCAGCAGTTTATCCTACAGGGGGGGTTCCACTGAAGCTTTCTTT
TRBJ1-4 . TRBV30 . CAWSHGGGNEKLFF TGTGCCTGGAGTCACGGGGGGGGGAATGAAAAACTGTTTTTT
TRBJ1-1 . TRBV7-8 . CASSLEPGRGTEAFF TGTGCCAGCAGCTTAGAACCCGGAAGAGGCACTGAAGCTTTCTTT
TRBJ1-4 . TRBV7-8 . CASSLMSIRQITNEKLFF TGTGCCAGCAGCTTAATGTCGATCCGACAGATAACTAATGAAAAACTGTTTTTT
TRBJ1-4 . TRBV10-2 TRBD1 CASRNRGGNEKLFF TGCGCCAGCAGGAACAGGGGGGGAAATGAAAAACTGTTTTTT
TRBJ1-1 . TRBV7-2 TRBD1 CASSPHGQGTEAFF TGTGCCAGCAGCCCCCACGGACAGGGGACTGAAGCTTTCTTT
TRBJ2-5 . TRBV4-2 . CASSPEGAQTQYF TGTGCCAGCAGCCCGGAGGGGGCTCAGACCCAGTACTTC
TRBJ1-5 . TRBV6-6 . CASSIETAGDQPQHF TGTGCCAGCAGTATAGAGACAGCGGGAGATCAGCCCCAGCATTTT
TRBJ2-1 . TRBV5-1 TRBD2 CASSLGSGSTPREQFF TGCGCCAGCAGCTTGGGAAGCGGGAGTACCCCACGTGAGCAGTTCTTC
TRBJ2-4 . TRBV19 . CASSMSQGQGVQYF TGTGCCAGTAGTATGTCGCAGGGGCAGGGTGTGCAGTACTTC
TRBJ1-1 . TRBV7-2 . CASSFSLSGEAFF TGTGCCAGCAGCTTCAGTCTGTCAGGGGAAGCTTTCTTT
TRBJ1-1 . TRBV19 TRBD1 CASTPGQGLYLGEAFF TGTGCCAGTACACCGGGACAGGGTTTGTATTTGGGTGAAGCTTTCTTT
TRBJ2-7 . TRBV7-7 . CASSPLDGVSEQYF TGTGCCAGCAGCCCTTTGGACGGCGTGTCCGAGCAGTACTTC
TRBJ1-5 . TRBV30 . CAWSGKVRNQPQHF TGTGCCTGGAGTGGCAAGGTGCGCAATCAGCCCCAGCATTTT